This TCR beta chain was retrieved from a study of OX40 agonist ivuxolimab in advanced cancers. Study overall: Ivuxolimab, an agonistic anti-OX40 (CD134) antibody, was given to patients. Three patients got partial responses; one had hepatocellular carcinoma and two had cutaneous melanoma. Study-level points and caveats: The CD4+ and CD8+ T cells in the blood had expanded clonally by week 6 at 0.1 to 3.0 mg/kg.

Repertoires were generated with immunoSEQ multiplex PCR, while TCRdb's copy carries only in-frame clones and drops some. The sample lists more than 85,000 clones, 91% occurring once. The CDR3 is 15 amino acids. Trimming took off 5 bases at V and 1 base at J, with 15 bases between the two ends. Germline V CDR1 and CDR2: MNHEY, SMNVEV (reference sequence). Concerning this clone: Its specificity is not known.

V gene TRBV27 combines with J gene TRBJ2-7, with D possibly matching TRBD2 (5 bases). This TCR was recovered from an adult with an advanced solid tumor such as melanoma, head and neck, liver or kidney cancer. Sequencing was performed on CD4+ or CD8+ T cells sorted from blood, taken in a trial of the OX40 agonist ivuxolimab. This CDR3 reads CASSPDSVASYEQYF. CDR3 bases: TGTGCCAGCAGTCCGGACTCGGTGGCATCCTACGAGCAGTACTTC.